The present T cell receptor beta chain was sequenced within a study of blood T cell repertoires in COVID-19. Study background: Acute-phase and convalescent COVID-19 samples originated in the United States, Italy and Spain.

The germline V gene has CDR1 SNHLY and CDR2 FYNNEI. CDR3 length: 16 amino acids. Trimming removed 7 bases from V and 0 bases from J; junction bases left unmatched: 9. Original data processing: Estimation of nucleated cell counts relied on the amplification of reference gene primers. Data came from immunoSEQ multiplex PCR; TCRdb stores just in-frame clones and leaves some out. The D gene and trimming were derived from the DNA, and the V and J assignments and clone size from that table. This sample has approximately 150,000 clones; about four fifths occur once, and the top ten carry approximately 8.2%.

The sequenced sample was peripheral blood. The chain carries TRBV2 and TRBJ1-5; 7 bases agree with TRBD1. The receptor's source is a human donor in a cohort sampled during active COVID-19. CDR3 in DNA: TGTGCCAGCAACTTACCAGGGGGTCGTAGCAATCAGCCCCAGCATTTT. This sequence encodes CASNLPGGRSNQPQHF.